This T cell receptor (beta chain) was identified during a study of T cell clonality in common variable immunodeficiency. This clone was recorded many times. The antigen remains unidentified. Read data end 3 residues before the CDR3 end; the end is taken from the germline J gene. Profiled with immunoSEQ multiplex PCR; TCRdb holds only in-frame clones, not every one. Altogether around 81,000 clones were found in the sample, and no singletons occur. From germline, CDR1 is MNHEY and CDR2 SVGEGT. V lost 4 bases and J lost 8, with 15 bases in between. CDR3 length: 14 amino acids. Both groups were predominantly of Caucasian heritage. Study-level findings and limits: Common variable immunodeficiency TCR beta sequences reportedly had fewer deletions and N-nucleotide insertions.

Material for sequencing was peripheral blood mononuclear cells. The chain couples TRBV6-2 or TRBV6-3 to TRBJ2-1; D may be TRBD1 (6 bases). This receptor was obtained from a person aged 18 to 70 in good health. CDR3 region: CASSFLGTTHEQFF. CDR3 DNA, as far as it was read: TGTGCCAGCAGTTTCCTCGGGACAACCCATGAG.